This T cell receptor beta chain emerged from a study of blood T cell repertoires in COVID-19. The assay was immunoSEQ multiplex PCR, and TCRdb's table has in-frame clones only and misses some. This sample has roughly 340,000 clones; over 80% occur once, and the top ten carry about 6%. CDR1 SGHTA and CDR2 FQGTGA come from the germline V gene. CDR3 length equals 13 residues. V was clipped by 5 bases and J by 7 bases, with 12 bases between them. Material: peripheral blood. The sequence was collected from a woman between 50 and 59 years old with COVID-19, enrolled during active disease. The genes are TRBV7-3 and TRBJ2-1; weak D call: TRBD2 (6 bases). CDR3 sequence: CASSQSGGNEQFF. The CDR3 nucleotides are TGTGCCAGCAGCCAGAGTGGGGGGAATGAGCAGTTCTTC.